These 30 T cell receptor beta chains were all obtained from the same sample, sequenced in a study of T cell responses to AZD1222 COVID-19 vaccine. Generated by immunoSEQ multiplex PCR, the TCRdb table keeps only in-frame clones and is missing some. The sample consists of around 130,000 clones, 75% to 95% of them appearing once. Sequences were derived from peripheral blood, sampled 28 days after the second dose of the MenACWY control vaccine. The receptors come from an adult who received the MenACWY meningococcal vaccine as a control.

V and J are TRBV2 and TRBJ2-1; 13 bases align to TRBD2. From germline, CDR1 is SNHLY and CDR2 FYNNEI. With 1 base clipped from V and 7 bases from J, the junction kept 7 bases outside the gene matches. The CDR3 contains 17 residues. The DNA for the CDR3 is TGTGCCAGCAGTGAAGGGACTAGCGGGAGATTCTTGAATGAGCAGTTCTTC. It specifies CASSEGTSGRFLNEQFF.

The rearrangement uses TRBV28 and TRBJ1-1, with 9 bases that match TRBD1. Germline values: CDR1 MDHEN, CDR2 SYDVKM. Trimming cost V 7 bases and J 2 bases; bases outside gene matches: 8. CDR3 length: 15 residues. CDR3 sequence reads: CASKTQGAGNTEAFF. In DNA form, the CDR3 reads TGTGCCAGCAAAACACAGGGGGCTGGAAACACTGAAGCTTTCTTT. The variable domain in full, completed from reference TRBV28 and TRBJ1-1, reads DVKVTQSSRYLVKRTGEKVFLECVQDMDHENMFWYRQDPGLGLRLIYFSYDVKMKEKGDIPEGYSVSREKKERFSLILESASTNQTSMYLCASKTQGAGNTEAFFGQGTRLTVV.

The chain recombines TRBV5-4 with TRBJ1-1; D gene uncertain. CDR1 is SGHNT, CDR2 YYREEE, per germline (reference sequence). Trimming took 2 bases from V and 1 from J, leaving 3 bases between them. The length of the CDR3 is 12 residues. CDR3 loop: CASSFANTEAFF. CDR3 bases: TGTGCCAGCAGCTTCGCGAACACTGAAGCTTTCTTT.

The chain carries TRBV11-1 and TRBJ2-3; no reliable D call. Trimming left V 0 bases short and J 0 bases short, with 1 base between. CDR3 size: 13 residues. From germline, CDR1 is SGHAT and CDR2 FQDESV (reference sequence). The CDR3 bases are TGTGCCAGCAGCTTAGCCAGCACAGATACGCAGTATTTT. Translation: CASSLASTDTQYF.

This chain's CDR3 is CASSYLGGRANEQYF. For the CDR3, the DNA is TGTGCCAGCAGTTACTTAGGCGGCAGGGCAAACGAGCAGTACTTC. The V gene is TRBV6-2 or TRBV6-3, the J gene TRBJ2-7; possible D gene TRBD1, 5 bases. This CDR3 is built from 15 residues. CDR1 MNHEY and CDR2 SVGEGT come from the germline V gene. Trimming took 1 base from V and 5 from J, leaving 15 bases between them.

The chain uses TRBV7-2 and TRBJ2-2; the D gene is possibly TRBD2 (6 bases). The V end lost 5 bases, the J end lost 0 bases, and 16 bases lay between the germline ends. The CDR3 covers 17 residues. Per germline, CDR1 SGHTA and CDR2 FQGNSA. CDR3 nucleotides: TGTGCCAGCAGCCCCGGAGGGCGAGGGGCGAACACCGGGGAGCTGTTTTTT. Its protein product is CASSPGGRGANTGELFF.

The chain is built from TRBV18 and TRBJ1-4; D may be TRBD1 (5 bases). V was shortened by 2 bases and J by 3 bases, with 10 bases between the two germline ends. Germline V lookup: CDR1 KGHSH, CDR2 LQKENI. This CDR3 spans 15 amino acids. The CDR3 DNA follows: TGTGCCAGCTCACCAGCGGGGGGATCTAATGAAAAACTGTTTTTT. It yields the protein CASSPAGGSNEKLFF.

As regards this clone: A junction boundary mismatches the germline segment, possibly from a read error. The rearrangement uses TRBV14 and TRBJ1-1; D is possibly TRBD1 (5 bases). CDR1 and CDR2 from the germline V gene are SGHDN and FVKESK. The CDR3 covers 15 residues. The CDR3 region is CASRQEEQGGTEAFF. CDR3 nucleotides: TGTGCCAGCAGGCAAGAGGAGCAGGGCGGGACTGAAGCTTTCTTT.

V and J are TRBV18 and TRBJ2-7; 7 nucleotides agree with TRBD1. Germline trimming cut 3 bases from V and 3 bases from J; bases unmatched to any gene: 2. Germline V lookup: CDR1 KGHSH, CDR2 LQKENI. The length of the CDR3 is 13 residues. CDR3 protein: CASSPDRVYEQYF. CDR3 nucleotide sequence: TGTGCCAGCTCACCCGACAGGGTCTACGAGCAGTACTTC.

This chain joins TRBV9 and TRBJ1-1; no clear D. The ends were cut back, 1 base at V and 1 base at J, with 5 bases in the middle. There are 13 residues in the CDR3. CDR1 is SGDLS, CDR2 YYNGEE, per germline. CDR3 in amino acids: CASSVSENTEAFF. DNA for the CDR3: TGTGCCAGCAGCGTAAGCGAGAACACTGAAGCTTTCTTT. The full variable domain, completed using reference TRBV9 and TRBJ1-1, is DSGVTQTPKHLITATGQRVTLRCSPRSGDLSVYWYQQSLDQGLQFLIQYYNGEERAKGNILERFSAQQFPDLHSELNLSSLELGDSALYFCASSVSENTEAFFGQGTRLTVV.

The chain's CDR3 is CATAGSTDTQYF. In DNA, the CDR3 is TGTGCCACGGCCGGGTCCACAGATACGCAGTATTTT. The chain links TRBV24-1 to TRBJ2-3; D is undetermined. The germline gives CDR1 KGHDR, CDR2 SFDVKD. This CDR3 contains 12 residues. Trimming left V 10 bases short and J 2 bases short, with 9 bases between.

The rearrangement joins TRBV28 to TRBJ1-6; no definite D call. Trimming left V 6 bases short and J 4 bases short, with 13 bases between. CDR3 length equals 15 residues. Germline-derived CDR1 and CDR2 are MDHEN and SYDVKM. CDR3 region: CASSKTQVYNSPLHF. CDR3 nucleotides: TGTGCCAGCAGCAAGACCCAGGTATATAATTCACCCCTCCACTTT. Complete variable domain (other parts from reference TRBV28 and TRBJ1-6): DVKVTQSSRYLVKRTGEKVFLECVQDMDHENMFWYRQDPGLGLRLIYFSYDVKMKEKGDIPEGYSVSREKKERFSLILESASTNQTSMYLCASSKTQVYNSPLHFGNGTRLTVT.

The rearrangement uses TRBV3-1 (or the pseudogene TRBV3-2) and TRBJ2-2; unclear D gene. The CDR3 spans 15 residues. Germline V lookup: CDR1 LGHDT, CDR2 YNNKEL (reference sequence). Deletions cut 2 bases from V and 3 bases from J, with 10 bases between. CDR3 DNA sequence: TGTGCCAGCAGCCAAACCCGGGTCCACACCGGGGAGCTGTTTTTT. It translates to CASSQTRVHTGELFF.

The chain recombines TRBV5-1 with TRBJ2-6; D is ambiguous. The CDR3 runs to 16 residues. Trimming pared 6 bases from V and 0 bases from J, leaving 13 bases between. Germline CDR1 and CDR2: SGHRS and YFSETQ. The CDR3 coding sequence is TGCGCCAGCACCACAAGCTTTAGCTCTGGGGCCAACGTCCTGACTTTC. Its protein product is CASTTSFSSGANVLTF.

The CDR3: CASSISGTTNYGYTF. The DNA for the CDR3 is TGTGCCAGTAGTATAAGTGGGACTACTAACTATGGCTACACCTTC. V gene TRBV19 combines with J gene TRBJ1-2, with a tentative D call TRBD1 (5 bases). This CDR3 spans 15 amino acids. The germline V gene has CDR1 LNHDA and CDR2 SQIVND (reference sequence). Trimming removed 2 bases at V and 0 bases at J, with 10 bases between. Full variable domain (outside the CDR3, taken from reference TRBV19 and TRBJ1-2): DGGITQSPKYLFRKEGQNVTLSCEQNLNHDAMYWYRQDPGQGLRLIYYSQIVNDFQKGDIAEGYSVSREKKESFPLTVTSAQKNPTAFYLCASSISGTTNYGYTFGSGTRLTVV.

This chain links TRBV4-1 with TRBJ1-4; D gene uncertain. The CDR3 consists of 15 residues. From germline, CDR1 is MGHRA and CDR2 YSYEKL. With 4 bases removed from V and 1 base from J, the gap between germline ends came to 10 bases. Here the CDR3 DNA reads TGCGCCAGCAGCCCCGGTCGGGGAACTAATGAAAAACTGTTTTTT. This translates into CASSPGRGTNEKLFF.

The rearrangement joins TRBV19 to TRBJ2-5, with TRBD1 matching over 7 bases. Germline V CDR1 and CDR2: LNHDA, SQIVND (reference sequence). This CDR3 spans 14 amino acids. J was trimmed by 4 bases and V by 6 bases; bases with no gene match: 8. The CDR3: CASREDRVGETQYF. CDR3 coding DNA: TGTGCCAGTAGGGAAGACAGGGTCGGAGAGACCCAGTACTTC.

This clone is a singleton in its sample. As DNA, the CDR3 is TGTGCCAGCAGTTCCCCGGGGGACACTGAAGCTTTCTTT. Translated: CASSSPGDTEAFF. This rearrangement joins TRBV6-2 or TRBV6-3 to TRBJ1-1, with a weak D call TRBD1 (5 bases). Germline V gives CDR1 MNHEY, CDR2 SVGEGT. The ends were cut back, 4 bases at V and 3 bases at J, with 9 bases in the middle. The CDR3 is made up of 13 amino acids.

The chain has TRBV19 and TRBJ1-1; D uncertain. There are 12 residues in the CDR3. The germline V and J ends were trimmed by 6 bases and 1 base, with 6 bases remaining between them. CDR1 is LNHDA, CDR2 SQIVND, per germline (reference sequence). Here the CDR3 reads CASRRKNTEAFF. The CDR3 DNA reads TGTGCCAGTAGGCGGAAGAACACTGAAGCTTTCTTT.

The chain recombines TRBV7-6 with TRBJ1-1, with D perhaps TRBD1 (6 bases). This CDR3 has 15 residues. The germline V and J ends were trimmed by 3 bases and 1 base, with 12 bases remaining between them. Per germline, CDR1 SGHVS and CDR2 FNYEAQ. CDR3 sequence: CASSFYSGQNTEAFF. The CDR3 DNA reads as TGTGCCAGCAGCTTTTACTCGGGACAGAACACTGAAGCTTTCTTT.

V and J are TRBV7-2 and TRBJ2-5, with 10 bases matching TRBD2. The V gene's germline CDR1 is SGHTA and CDR2 FQGNSA. With V trimmed by 5 bases and J by 5 bases, 14 bases remained unmatched. The CDR3 covers 17 residues. The CDR3 sequence is CASSLNMPGLAAETQYF. The CDR3 bases are TGTGCCAGCAGCCTCAATATGCCCGGACTAGCGGCGGAGACCCAGTACTTC.

This chain connects TRBV7-2 to TRBJ1-5; tentative D call: TRBD1 (6 bases). The V end was cut by 2 bases, the J end by 0 bases, with 11 bases between. There are 16 residues in the CDR3. Germline V lookup: CDR1 SGHTA, CDR2 FQGNSA. Here the CDR3 DNA reads TGTGCCAGCAGCTTATCCGGCAGGGGTAGCAATCAGCCCCAGCATTTT. Amino acids: CASSLSGRGSNQPQHF.

The rearrangement uses TRBV2 and TRBJ1-2; tentatively, D is TRBD1 (5 bases). Trimming removed 5 bases from V and 2 bases from J, with 12 bases in between. Germline lookup yields CDR1 SNHLY and CDR2 FYNNEI. This CDR3 spans 14 amino acids. DNA of the CDR3: TGTGCCAGCAGTAACCAGGGACCGAACTATGGCTACACCTTC. It translates to CASSNQGPNYGYTF.

This clone was detected only once. The chain carries TRBV10-1 and TRBJ2-7, with 8 nucleotides matching TRBD1. V shed 0 bases, J shed 9 bases, and the junction held 7 bases outside the gene matches. CDR1 and CDR2 from the germline V gene are WNHNN and SYGVQD (reference sequence). The length of the CDR3 is 14 residues. The chain's CDR3 is CASSESETGVGQYF. CDR3 coding DNA: TGCGCCAGCAGTGAGTCGGAGACAGGGGTTGGGCAGTACTTC.

The chain joins TRBV7-8 to TRBJ1-3; 8 nucleotides agree with TRBD1. CDR3 size: 17 residues. Trimming at V came to 5 bases and at J to 2 bases, leaving 11 bases not matched to a gene. CDR1 and CDR2 (germline): SGHVS, FQNEAQ. CDR3 sequence (DNA): TGTGCCAGCAGCCTACTACCCGGGACAGGAACTGGAAACACCATATATTTT. Translation gives CASSLLPGTGTGNTIYF.

This clone was recorded a few times. V usage is TRBV19 and J usage is TRBJ2-6, with 7 nucleotides matching TRBD1. CDR1 and CDR2 from the germline V gene are LNHDA and SQIVND (reference sequence). This CDR3 is 16 amino acids long. Trimming cost V 8 bases and J 1 base; bases outside gene matches: 8. CDR3 residues: CASGRDRISGANVLTF. The CDR3 DNA is TGTGCCAGTGGCCGGGACAGAATATCTGGGGCCAACGTCCTGACTTTC.

The chain links TRBV7-9 to TRBJ2-6; the match to TRBD2 covers 7 bases. CDR1 SEHNR and CDR2 FQNEAQ come from the germline V gene (reference sequence). V shed 3 bases and J 0 bases; nucleotides not matched to a gene: 5. This CDR3 has 17 residues. As DNA, the CDR3 is TGTGCCAGCAGCTTGAGTAGCGGGTACTCTGGGGCCAACGTCCTGACTTTC. It codes for CASSLSSGYSGANVLTF.

The chain joins TRBV28 to TRBJ1-2, with D tentatively TRBD1 (6 bases). The CDR3 is 18 residues long. The V end lost 1 base, the J end lost 4 bases, and 22 bases lay between the germline ends. CDR1 and CDR2 from the germline V gene are MDHEN and SYDVKM. The CDR3 loop is CASSLLGGGETLRYGYTF. The DNA of the CDR3 is TGTGCCAGCAGTTTATTGGGGGGGGGCGAAACCTTGCGCTATGGCTACACCTTC.

The CDR3 loop is CAISERQGPGNTIYF. The CDR3 DNA reads as TGTGCCATCAGTGAGCGCCAGGGCCCTGGAAACACCATATATTTT. The chain joins TRBV10-3 to TRBJ1-3; D may be TRBD1 (5 bases). There are 15 residues in the CDR3. V lost 2 bases and J 2 bases, leaving 10 bases between the germline ends. Germline CDR1 is ENHRY and CDR2 is SYGVKD.

V usage is TRBV20-1 and J usage is TRBJ1-2; D ambiguous. Germline lookup yields CDR1 DFQATT and CDR2 SNEGSKA (reference sequence). This CDR3 is built from 11 residues. V lost 3 bases to trimming and J lost 1 base, with 3 bases between them. The CDR3 nucleotides are TGCAGTGCTAGGATTAACTATGGCTACACCTTC. Its translation is CSARINYGYTF.